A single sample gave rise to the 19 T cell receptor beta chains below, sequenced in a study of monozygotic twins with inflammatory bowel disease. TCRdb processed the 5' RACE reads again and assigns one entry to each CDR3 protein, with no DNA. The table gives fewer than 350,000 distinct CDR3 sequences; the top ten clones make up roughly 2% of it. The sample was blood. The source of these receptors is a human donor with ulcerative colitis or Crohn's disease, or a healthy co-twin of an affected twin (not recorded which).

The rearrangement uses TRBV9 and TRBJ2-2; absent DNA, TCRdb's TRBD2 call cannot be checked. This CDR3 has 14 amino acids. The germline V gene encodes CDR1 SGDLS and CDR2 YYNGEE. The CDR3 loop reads CASRTSGSAGELFF.

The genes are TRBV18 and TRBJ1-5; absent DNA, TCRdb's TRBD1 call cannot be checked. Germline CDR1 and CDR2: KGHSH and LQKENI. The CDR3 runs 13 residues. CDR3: CASSTDRAQPQHF.

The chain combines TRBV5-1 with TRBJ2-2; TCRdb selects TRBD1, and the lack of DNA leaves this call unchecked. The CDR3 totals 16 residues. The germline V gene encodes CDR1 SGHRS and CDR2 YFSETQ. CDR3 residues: CASSGGDGMNTGELFF.

The CDR3 loop is CASRRTQSSLEQYF. The chain uses TRBV6-1 and TRBJ2-7; TCRdb returns TRBD1, unconfirmable since there is no DNA. The V gene's germline CDR1 is MNHNS and CDR2 SASEGT. The CDR3 is made up of 14 amino acids.

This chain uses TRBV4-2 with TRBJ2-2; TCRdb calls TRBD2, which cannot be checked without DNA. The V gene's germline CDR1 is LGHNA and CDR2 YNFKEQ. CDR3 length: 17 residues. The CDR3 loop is CASSQALAGANTGELFF.

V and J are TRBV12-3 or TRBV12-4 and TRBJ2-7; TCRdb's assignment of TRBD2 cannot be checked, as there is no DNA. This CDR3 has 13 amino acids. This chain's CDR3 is CASSFGRDYEQYF.

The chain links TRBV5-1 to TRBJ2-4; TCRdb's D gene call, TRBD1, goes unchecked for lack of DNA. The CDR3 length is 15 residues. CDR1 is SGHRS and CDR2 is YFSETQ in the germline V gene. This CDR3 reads CASRLDPGAKNIQYF.

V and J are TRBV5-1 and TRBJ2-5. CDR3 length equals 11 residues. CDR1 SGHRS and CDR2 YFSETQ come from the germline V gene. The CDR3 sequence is CASLGQETQYF.

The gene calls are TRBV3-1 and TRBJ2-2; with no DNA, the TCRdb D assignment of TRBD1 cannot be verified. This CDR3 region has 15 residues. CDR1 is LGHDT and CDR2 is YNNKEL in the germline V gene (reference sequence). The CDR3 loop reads CASSQVGGNTGELFF.

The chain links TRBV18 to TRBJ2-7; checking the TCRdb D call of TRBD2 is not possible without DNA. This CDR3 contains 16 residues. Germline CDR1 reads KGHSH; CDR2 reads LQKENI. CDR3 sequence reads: CASSRGLAGGAYEQYF.

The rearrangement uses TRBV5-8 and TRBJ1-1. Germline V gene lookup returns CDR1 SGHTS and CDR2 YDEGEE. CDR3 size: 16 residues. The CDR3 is CASSLMWGDANTEAFF.

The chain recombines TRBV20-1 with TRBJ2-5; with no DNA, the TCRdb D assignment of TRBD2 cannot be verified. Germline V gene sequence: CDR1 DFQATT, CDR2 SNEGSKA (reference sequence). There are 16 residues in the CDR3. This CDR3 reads CSARIGTSGRQETQYF.

CDR3 sequence: CARRWTGYNEQFF. This rearrangement joins TRBV6-4 to TRBJ2-1; TCRdb outputs TRBD1, but without DNA this stays unchecked. This CDR3 comprises 13 residues. The germline V gene encodes CDR1 MRHNA and CDR2 SNTAGT.

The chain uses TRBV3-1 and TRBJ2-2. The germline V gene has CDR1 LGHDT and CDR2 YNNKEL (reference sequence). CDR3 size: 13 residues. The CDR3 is CASRREHTGELFF.

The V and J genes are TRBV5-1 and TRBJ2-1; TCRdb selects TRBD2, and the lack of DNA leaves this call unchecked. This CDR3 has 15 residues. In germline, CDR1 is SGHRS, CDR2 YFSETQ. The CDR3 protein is CASSLVPSGGGEQFF.

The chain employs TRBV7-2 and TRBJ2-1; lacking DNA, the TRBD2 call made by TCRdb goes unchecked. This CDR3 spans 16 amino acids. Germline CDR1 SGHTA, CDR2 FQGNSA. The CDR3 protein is CASSLPPGVGANEQFF. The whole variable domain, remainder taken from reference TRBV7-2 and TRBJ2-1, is GAGVSQSPSNKVTEKGKDVELRCDPISGHTALYWYRQSLGQGLEFLIYFQGNSAPDKSGLPSDRFSAERTGGSVSTLTIQRTQQEDSAVYLCASSLPPGVGANEQFFGPGTRLTVL.

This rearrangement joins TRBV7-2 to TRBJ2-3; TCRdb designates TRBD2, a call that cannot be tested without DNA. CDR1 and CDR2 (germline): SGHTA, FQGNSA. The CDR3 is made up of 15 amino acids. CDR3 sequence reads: CASSLSGTTVDTQYF.

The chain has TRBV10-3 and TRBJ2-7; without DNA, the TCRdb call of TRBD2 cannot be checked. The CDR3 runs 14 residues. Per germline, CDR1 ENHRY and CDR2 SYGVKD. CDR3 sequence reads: CAISESRESHEQYF.

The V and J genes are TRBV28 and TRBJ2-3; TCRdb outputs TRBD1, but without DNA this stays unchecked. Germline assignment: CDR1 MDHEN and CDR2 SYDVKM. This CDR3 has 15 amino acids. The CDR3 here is CASSLRGGHTDTQYF. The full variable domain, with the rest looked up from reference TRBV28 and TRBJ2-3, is DVKVTQSSRYLVKRTGEKVFLECVQDMDHENMFWYRQDPGLGLRLIYFSYDVKMKEKGDIPEGYSVSREKKERFSLILESASTNQTSMYLCASSLRGGHTDTQYFGPGTRLTVL.